Sequencing of this TCR beta chain was carried out in a study of Graves' ophthalmopathy and Graves' hyperthyroidism. Study conclusions and caveats: In blood, most expanded thyroid clonotypes above 0.001 frequency were also detected.

In regard to this clonotype: Its antigen is not identified.

The CDR3 has 14 residues. Germline assignment: CDR1 MNHEY and CDR2 SVGAGI. V was pared by 4 bases and J by 9 bases, with 13 bases between. CDR3 regions of TCR beta were amplified from RNA transcripts. A first-round RT-PCR used HTBI primers, followed by a second-round multiplex PCR. TCRdb re-called the multiplex PCR reads with MiXCR, one entry per CDR3 protein. The repertoire holds about 180,000 distinct CDR3 sequences, with over 35% as singletons. The sample consisted of peripheral blood. The clonotype was recovered from a woman aged 35 to 49 with Graves' ophthalmopathy. The chain links TRBV6-5 to TRBJ1-6, with unresolved D. This CDR3 reads CASSSGGPISPLHF. Here the CDR3 DNA reads TGTGCCAGCAGTTCGGGAGGGCCTATTTCACCCCTCCACTTT.